The 30 T cell receptor beta chains below come from one sample, sequenced in a study of CD8 T cells in ankylosing spondylitis. One entry per CDR3 protein, called by TCRdb with MiXCR from the 5' RACE reads. Of approximately 340,000 distinct CDR3 sequences listed, over 12% are singletons. Material: blood, either unsorted or a sorted T cell fraction (not recorded which). All receptors derive from a male donor with ankylosing spondylitis or in good health (not recorded which).

This clonotype was found a few times. This chain links TRBV12-3 or TRBV12-4 with TRBJ2-1; 15 bases line up with TRBD2. The V segment lost 5 bases and the J segment 0 bases; nucleotides outside the gene matches: 5. The CDR3 loop spans 18 amino acids. The CDR3 nucleotides read TGTGCCAGCAGTCGTGGACTAGCGGGGGGGAGCTCCTACAATGAGCAGTTCTTC. This translates into CASSRGLAGGSSYNEQFF.

This clonotype has a handful of counts. V and J are TRBV10-3 and TRBJ1-2; tentative D call: TRBD1 (6 bases). This CDR3 spans 15 amino acids. The V gene's germline CDR1 is ENHRY and CDR2 SYGVKD. The V and J ends lost 6 bases and 2 bases respectively, with 16 bases between them. CDR3 DNA: TGTGCCATCAGCGTCTATGGGGGGGCCAACTATGGCTACACCTTC. Protein product: CAISVYGGANYGYTF.

This clonotype was seen more than once but under ten times. This chain connects TRBV5-1 to TRBJ1-6; 8 bases match TRBD1. J was trimmed by 14 bases and V by 4 bases; bases with no gene match: 11. Germline V gene data show CDR1 as SGHRS and CDR2 as YFSETQ. This CDR3 has 14 residues. The CDR3 here is CASSADRVRASLHF. In DNA form, the CDR3 reads TGCGCCAGCAGCGCGGACAGGGTGAGGGCTTCCCTCCACTTT.

This rearrangement joins TRBV10-1 to TRBJ2-1; D possibly corresponds to TRBD1 (5 bases). CDR3 length equals 11 residues. Germline-derived CDR1 and CDR2 are WNHNN and SYGVQD (reference sequence). The V end lost 10 bases, the J end lost 5 bases, and 9 bases lay between the germline ends. The CDR3 loop is CATGRNNEQFF. The DNA for the CDR3 is TGCGCCACAGGGCGGAACAATGAGCAGTTCTTC.

This clonotype showed up just a few times. The gene calls are TRBV6-1 and TRBJ1-5; D is uncertain. Trimming removed 5 bases at V and 0 bases at J, with 8 bases between. The CDR3 contains 14 residues. Germline V gene data show CDR1 as MNHNS and CDR2 as SASEGT. The CDR3: CASSTRYSNQPQHF. CDR3 nucleotide sequence: TGTGCCAGCAGTACACGTTATAGCAATCAGCCCCAGCATTTT.

The rearrangement joins TRBV15 to TRBJ2-5, with 8 bases lining up with TRBD2. V gave up 8 bases and J gave up 3 bases; unmatched junction bases: 5. Germline CDR1 and CDR2: LNHNV and YYDKDF (reference sequence). This CDR3 comprises 13 residues. CDR3 DNA: TGTGCCACCGGAAGGCGGGGGGAAGAGACCCAGTACTTC. Protein product: CATGRRGEETQYF.

This clonotype was detected a few times. J is TRBJ2-3 and V is TRBV5-1, with 9 bases aligning to TRBD1. V gave up 2 bases and J gave up 5 bases; unmatched junction bases: 3. Germline CDR1 reads SGHRS; CDR2 reads YFSETQ. CDR3 length equals 14 residues. The CDR3 loop reads CASSFRQGGDTQYF. CDR3 coding DNA: TGCGCCAGCAGCTTTAGACAGGGGGGAGATACGCAGTATTTT. The full variable domain, completed using reference TRBV5-1 and TRBJ2-3, is KAGVTQTPRYLIKTRGQQVTLSCSPISGHRSVSWYQQTPGQGLQFLFEYFSETQRNKGNFPGRFSGRQFSNSRSEMNVSTLELGDSALYLCASSFRQGGDTQYFGPGTRLTVL.

This clonotype was counted many times. The chain carries TRBV5-6 and TRBJ2-3; TRBD2 might be the D (6 bases). The V end was cut by 0 bases, the J end by 5 bases, with 16 bases between. The CDR3 contains 16 residues. Germline CDR1 is SGHDT and CDR2 is YYEEEE. CDR3 sequence reads: CASSLAGGVLEDTQYF. In nucleotides, the CDR3 is TGTGCCAGCAGCTTGGCTGGCGGGGTTTTGGAAGATACGCAGTATTTT. Drawing the rest from reference TRBV5-6 and TRBJ2-3, the complete variable domain is DAGVTQSPTHLIKTRGQQVTLRCSPKSGHDTVSWYQQALGQGPQFIFQYYEEEERQRGNFPDRFSGHQFPNYSSELNVNALLLGDSALYLCASSLAGGVLEDTQYFGPGTRLTVL.

This clonotype was picked up many times. DNA of the CDR3: TGTGCCAGCAGCCCCTCAGCTAACTATGGCTACACCTTC. It specifies CASSPSANYGYTF. V gene TRBV3-1 combines with J gene TRBJ1-2, with D unresolved. The V gene lost 4 bases and the J gene lost 0 bases, with 6 bases spanning the gap. This CDR3 comprises 13 residues. The germline gives CDR1 LGHDT, CDR2 YNNKEL (reference sequence).

This clonotype showed up just a few times. The chain combines TRBV5-1 with TRBJ1-2; a weak D match, TRBD1 (5 bases). Germline V gene data show CDR1 as SGHRS and CDR2 as YFSETQ. CDR3 length: 14 residues. V was clipped by 5 bases and J by 0 bases, with 11 bases between them. CDR3 in DNA: TGCGCCAGCAGACCGGGGACGGCTAACTATGGCTACACCTTC. Translating gives CASRPGTANYGYTF.

This rearrangement joins TRBV29-1 to TRBJ2-1; weak D call: TRBD1 (6 bases). The CDR3 consists of 16 residues. V was clipped by 5 bases and J by 3 bases, with 20 bases between them. CDR1 and CDR2 from the germline V gene are SQVTM and ANQGSEA. CDR3 amino acids: CSVKGGGGLSYNEQFF. For the CDR3, the DNA is TGCAGCGTTAAAGGTGGGGGCGGGCTCAGCTACAATGAGCAGTTCTTC.

This clonotype turned up a few times. The chain employs TRBV21-1 and TRBJ1-1; the D call TRBD1 from the table was never checked on the DNA. TRBV21-1 is an annotated pseudogene. The CDR3 covers 12 residues. The DNA for the CDR3 is TGTGCCAGCAGCCGGAACCTCTGGGGGTGTTCCTTT. This codes for CASSRNLWGCSF.

The J gene is TRBJ1-2, the V gene TRBV6-5; D remains unclear. CDR1 and CDR2 from the germline V gene are MNHEY and SVGAGI. Trimming took off 6 bases at V and 8 bases at J, with 13 bases between the two ends. This CDR3 spans 12 amino acids. Here the CDR3 DNA reads TGTGCCAGCAGCACAACGGGCGGGGGCTACACCTTC. Translation gives CASSTTGGGYTF.

This clonotype was detected ten times or more. The chain recombines TRBV5-1 with TRBJ2-1; 7 positions agree with TRBD1. CDR3 length: 16 residues. V gave up 4 bases and J gave up 3 bases; unmatched junction bases: 10. Germline-derived CDR1 and CDR2 are SGHRS and YFSETQ. As DNA, the CDR3 is TGCGCCAGCAGCCCACAGGGGCCTTACCTCTACAATGAGCAGTTCTTC. Its protein product is CASSPQGPYLYNEQFF.

The chain carries TRBV2 and TRBJ2-1, with D possibly TRBD1 on 5 matching bases. This CDR3 is 13 amino acids long. CDR1 is SNHLY, CDR2 FYNNEI, per germline. V was clipped by 2 bases and J by 7 bases, with 9 bases between them. The CDR3 bases are TGTGCCAGCAGTGAACAGGGTATAAATGAGCAGTTCTTC. Its translation: CASSEQGINEQFF.

This clonotype occurred a few times. The J gene is TRBJ1-1, the V gene TRBV20-1; tentatively, D is TRBD1 (6 bases). V lost 5 bases, J lost 0 bases, and 13 bases lay in between. The CDR3 loop spans 14 amino acids. Per the germline V gene, CDR1 is DFQATT and CDR2 is SNEGSKA (reference sequence). This CDR3 reads CSAPRGSLNTEAFF. CDR3 coding DNA: TGCAGTGCTCCAAGGGGGTCCTTGAACACTGAAGCTTTCTTT.

In its sample, this clonotype was seen a few times. This chain links TRBV3-1 with TRBJ1-1, with unresolved D. The CDR3 length is 14 residues. Germline CDR1 and CDR2: LGHDT and YNNKEL (reference sequence). Trimming stripped 4 bases from V and 6 bases from J, with 15 bases between. The chain's CDR3 is CASSPTPRPAEAFF. Here the CDR3 DNA reads TGTGCCAGCAGCCCTACCCCACGGCCAGCTGAAGCTTTCTTT. Complete variable domain (other parts from reference TRBV3-1 and TRBJ1-1): DTAVSQTPKYLVTQMGNDKSIKCEQNLGHDTMYWYKQDSKKFLKIMFSYNNKELIINETVPNRFSPKSPDKAHLNLHINSLELGDSAVYFCASSPTPRPAEAFFGQGTRLTVV.

In its sample, this clonotype was seen a few times. CDR3 sequence (DNA): TGTGCCAGCAGCCAACTAGGGGAGCAGTTCTTC. Protein: CASSQLGEQFF. The chain recombines TRBV3-1 with TRBJ2-1; D unclear. This CDR3 has 11 residues. V was shortened by 2 bases and J by 10 bases, with 6 bases between the two germline ends. CDR1 is LGHDT, CDR2 YNNKEL, per germline (reference sequence).

This rearrangement joins TRBV11-2 to TRBJ2-2; D is undetermined. Germline V gives CDR1 SGHAT, CDR2 FQNNGV. V dropped 2 bases and J dropped 8 bases, with 6 bases sitting between them. The CDR3 is 12 residues long. CDR3: CASSLTPGELFF. CDR3 DNA: TGTGCCAGCAGCTTAACGCCTGGGGAGCTGTTTTTT.

This chain links TRBV3-1 with TRBJ1-1; D gene unclear. V lost 0 bases and J lost 11, with 19 bases in between. The CDR3 covers 15 residues. The germline V gene encodes CDR1 LGHDT and CDR2 YNNKEL (reference sequence). This CDR3 reads CASSQDLVLETKAFF. In nucleotides, the CDR3 is TGTGCCAGCAGCCAAGATCTGGTTCTAGAGACAAAGGCTTTCTTT. Full variable domain (outside the CDR3, taken from reference TRBV3-1 and TRBJ1-1): DTAVSQTPKYLVTQMGNDKSIKCEQNLGHDTMYWYKQDSKKFLKIMFSYNNKELIINETVPNRFSPKSPDKAHLNLHINSLELGDSAVYFCASSQDLVLETKAFFGQGTRLTVV.

This chain connects TRBV6-1 to TRBJ2-4; weak D call: TRBD2 (5 bases). The CDR3 sequence is 13 residues long. Trimming left V 3 bases short and J 9 bases short, with 12 bases between. Germline loops: CDR1 MNHNS, CDR2 SASEGT. DNA of the CDR3: TGTGCCAGCAGTGAGGAAGAGGGTAGCATTCAGTACTTC. This codes for CASSEEEGSIQYF.

This clonotype was counted at least ten times. The CDR3 region has the DNA TGTGCCAGCAACCGACCCCCTGGAGTAAGCGAGCAGTACTTC. Encoded protein: CASNRPPGVSEQYF. The chain is built from TRBV12-3 or TRBV12-4 and TRBJ2-7; D is undetermined. The CDR3 totals 14 residues. The V end lost 7 bases, the J end lost 6 bases, and 19 bases lay between the germline ends.

The J gene is TRBJ1-2, the V gene TRBV7-2; a possible D gene is TRBD1 (5 bases). The germline V gene encodes CDR1 SGHTA and CDR2 FQGNSA. Trimming pared 1 base from V and 5 bases from J, leaving 11 bases between. This CDR3 has 14 amino acids. The CDR3 is CASSLVEGTYGYTF. As DNA, the CDR3 is TGTGCCAGCAGCTTAGTGGAAGGGACTTATGGCTACACCTTC.

This clonotype was seen repeatedly, ten times or more. One junction end disagrees with the germline gene, perhaps due to a read error. The chain recombines TRBV5-1 with TRBJ2-1; D ambiguous. This CDR3 is 13 amino acids long. The germline CDR1 and CDR2 sequences are SGHRS and YFSETQ. CDR3 protein: CASSLGTYNEQFF. The DNA for the CDR3 is TGTGCCAGCAGCTTAGGCACCTACAATGAGCAGTTCTTC.

The V gene is TRBV20-1, the J gene TRBJ1-2, with 7 bases identical to TRBD1. Germline-derived CDR1 and CDR2 are DFQATT and SNEGSKA (reference sequence). The CDR3 has 13 residues. Trimming removed 3 bases from V and 12 bases from J; junction bases left unmatched: 13. DNA for the CDR3: TGCAGTGCTAGCGTAAAAGGGGGCTGGTTGAACACCTTC. Its translation: CSASVKGGWLNTF.

This clonotype was seen at least ten times. The gene calls are TRBV5-1 and TRBJ2-7; no reliable D call. V dropped 0 bases and J dropped 9 bases, with 16 bases sitting between them. CDR3 length: 14 amino acids. CDR1 SGHRS and CDR2 YFSETQ come from the germline V gene. CDR3 loop: CASSLDTSQPGQYF. CDR3 nucleotide sequence: TGCGCCAGCAGCTTGGATACCAGCCAGCCAGGGCAGTACTTC.

Many counts were recorded for this clonotype. The V call is TRBV5-1, the J call TRBJ2-2; 9 nucleotides match TRBD1. J gave up 3 bases and V 0 bases, and 6 bases lay outside the gene matches. This CDR3 has 17 residues. Germline V gives CDR1 SGHRS, CDR2 YFSETQ. CDR3 nucleotide sequence: TGCGCCAGCAGCTTGGGCCCCCGGACAGGGGACACCGGGGAGCTGTTTTTT. It encodes CASSLGPRTGDTGELFF.

The chain uses TRBV2 and TRBJ1-1, with D possibly matching TRBD1 (5 bases). V dropped 6 bases and J dropped 5 bases, with 10 bases sitting between them. The CDR3 has 12 residues. CDR1 SNHLY and CDR2 FYNNEI come from the germline V gene. CDR3 coding DNA: TGTGCCAGCAGGGACATTGGAACTGAAGCTTTCTTT. This translates into CASRDIGTEAFF.

The chain employs TRBV2 and TRBJ1-2; TRBD1 matches at 7 bases. This CDR3 spans 15 amino acids. The V segment lost 0 bases and the J segment 4 bases; nucleotides outside the gene matches: 5. Germline V gene sequence: CDR1 SNHLY, CDR2 FYNNEI. CDR3 DNA sequence: TGTGCCAGCAGTGAAGCGCGACAGGGACTCTATGGCTACACCTTC. Amino acids: CASSEARQGLYGYTF.

This clonotype was found a few times. The rearrangement joins TRBV11-3 to TRBJ1-6; D might be TRBD1 (5 bases). The CDR3 is 14 amino acids. V lost 3 bases and J lost 4, with 7 bases in between. Germline-derived CDR1 and CDR2 are SGHNT and YENEEA. This CDR3 reads CASSLRQYNSPLHF. CDR3 coding DNA: TGTGCCAGCAGCTTGAGACAGTATAATTCACCCCTCCACTTT.